One T cell receptor beta chain is described in this entry. The antigen is unknown. This sample was taken from a study of T cell responses to AZD1222 COVID-19 vaccine. General study findings and limits: Nearly half of spike-specific TCRs reportedly go after variant regions that carry no mutations. Most donors were white British, females outnumbered males, and clonal diversity was possibly underestimated.

The CDR3 totals 17 residues. Looked up from germline, CDR1 is SNHLY and CDR2 is FYNNEI. Trimming took 1 base from V and 2 from J, leaving 15 bases between them. Sequenced by immunoSEQ multiplex PCR; TCRdb stores in-frame clones only, minus some. The sample holds tens of thousands of clones, approximately 90% seen once. Sample: peripheral blood, taken 28 days after the second AZD1222 dose. The clonotype was recovered from an adult who received the AZD1222 COVID-19 vaccine. V gene TRBV2 combines with J gene TRBJ2-1, with a weak D call TRBD2 (5 bases). The CDR3 bases are TGTGCCAGCAGTGAAGACCCGCCGGGATTCCCCTACAATGAGCAGTTCTTC. Amino acid sequence: CASSEDPPGFPYNEQFF.